The 28 T cell receptor beta chains reported below all come from one sample, sequenced in a study of blood T cell repertoires in COVID-19. Here immunoSEQ multiplex PCR was the method, and the copy in TCRdb shows in-frame clones only, minus some. The table lists a few hundred thousand clones, more than 75% of them singletons. The sample was peripheral blood. The source of these receptors is a man in his forties who had recovered from COVID-19.

The V call is TRBV15, the J call TRBJ2-5; perhaps TRBD1 as D (6 bases). In germline, CDR1 is LNHNV, CDR2 YYDKDF (reference sequence). The length of the CDR3 is 13 residues. Trimming pared 4 bases from V and 3 bases from J, leaving 9 bases between. The CDR3: CATSTDRKETQYF. CDR3 nucleotide sequence: TGTGCCACCAGCACCGACAGGAAAGAGACCCAGTACTTC.

V usage is TRBV3-1 (or the pseudogene TRBV3-2) and J usage is TRBJ2-5, with D perhaps matching TRBD2 (5 bases). Germline-derived CDR1 and CDR2 are LGHDT and YNNKEL (reference sequence). Trimming shortened V by 0 bases and J by 2 bases, and 10 bases separated the two germline ends. CDR3 length equals 15 residues. Written as DNA, the CDR3 is TGTGCCAGCAGCCAAGATAGGACGGGACAAGAGACCCAGTACTTC. Its protein product is CASSQDRTGQETQYF.

The chain employs TRBV5-1 and TRBJ2-7; D unclear. The CDR3 contains 13 residues. Looked up from germline, CDR1 is SGHRS and CDR2 is YFSETQ. V lost 5 bases and J 0 bases, leaving 9 bases between the germline ends. The CDR3 loop is CASRTLSSYEQYF. The CDR3 nucleotides read TGCGCCAGCAGGACTCTTTCCTCCTACGAGCAGTACTTC.

V is TRBV7-2 and J is TRBJ2-1, with 9 bases identical to TRBD2. The CDR3 covers 15 residues. Germline V gene data show CDR1 as SGHTA and CDR2 as FQGNSA. Trimming took 4 bases from V and 2 from J; bases not matched to a gene: 3. The CDR3 region has the DNA TGTGCCAGCAGCTCTAGCGGGAATACCTACAATGAGCAGTTCTTC. Amino acids: CASSSSGNTYNEQFF.

This chain links TRBV5-1 with TRBJ1-4; unclear D gene. CDR3 length: 16 residues. Trimming stripped 3 bases from V and 6 bases from J, with 18 bases between. The germline gives CDR1 SGHRS, CDR2 YFSETQ. DNA of the CDR3: TGCGCCAGCAGCTCCTCTACCGGGAGAATTTATGAAAAACTGTTTTTT. It translates to CASSSSTGRIYEKLFF.

This chain links TRBV11-3 with TRBJ2-5; no definite D call. Germline V CDR1 and CDR2: SGHNT, YENEEA. The ends were cut back, 1 base at V and 2 bases at J, with 8 bases in the middle. This CDR3 region has 14 residues. The CDR3 here is CASSLGGQQETQYF. The CDR3 DNA reads TGTGCCAGCAGCTTAGGCGGCCAGCAAGAGACCCAGTACTTC.

The chain has TRBV6-5 and TRBJ1-1, with D maybe TRBD1 (5 bases). Germline values: CDR1 MNHEY, CDR2 SVGAGI. Trimming removed 6 bases at V and 6 bases at J, with 14 bases between. This CDR3 has 13 amino acids. CDR3: CASSADIVSEAFF. The CDR3 DNA follows: TGTGCCAGCAGCGCGGACATTGTGTCTGAAGCTTTCTTT.

This chain joins TRBV6-6 and TRBJ2-3, with 8 bases identical to TRBD1. J lost 6 bases, V lost 5 bases, and 10 bases had no gene match. The CDR3 has 15 residues. The germline V gene encodes CDR1 MNHNY and CDR2 SVGAGI (reference sequence). The CDR3 DNA is TGTGCCAGCAGTCCTCGGACAGGGCAGGGGGATACGCAGTATTTT. It codes for CASSPRTGQGDTQYF.

V usage is TRBV7-9 and J usage is TRBJ2-1; weak D call: TRBD2 (6 bases). V lost 5 bases to trimming and J lost 8 bases, with 25 bases between them. The CDR3 runs to 17 residues. Per the germline V gene, CDR1 is SEHNR and CDR2 is FQNEAQ (reference sequence). Here the CDR3 reads CASSQGKRVTANDEQFF. In nucleotides, the CDR3 is TGTGCCAGCAGCCAAGGAAAGCGGGTGACCGCAAACGATGAGCAGTTCTTC.

This clone was found many times. This rearrangement joins TRBV3-1 (or the pseudogene TRBV3-2) to TRBJ2-2, with TRBD2 as a possible D gene (5 bases). Germline assignment: CDR1 LGHDT and CDR2 YNNKEL (reference sequence). The CDR3 loop spans 13 amino acids. V lost 1 base to trimming and J lost 6 bases, with 6 bases between them. The CDR3 DNA reads TGTGCCAGCAGCCAAGGGGGAGCCGGGGAGCTGTTTTTT. Protein: CASSQGGAGELFF.

The chain carries TRBV6-6 and TRBJ2-1, with TRBD2 identical over 8 bases. The CDR3 spans 14 residues. Germline values: CDR1 MNHNY, CDR2 SVGAGI (reference sequence). V was clipped by 2 bases and J by 9 bases; unmatched bases: 6. The CDR3: CASSYVGTRGEQFF. Here the CDR3 DNA reads TGTGCCAGCAGTTACGTAGGGACTAGAGGTGAGCAGTTCTTC.

The chain combines TRBV6-1 with TRBJ1-1, with 8 bases matching TRBD1. The CDR3 length is 16 residues. The V and J ends lost 1 base and 1 base, in that order; junction bases with no gene match: 5. Germline V gene sequence: CDR1 MNHNS, CDR2 SASEGT. The CDR3 DNA sequence: TGTGCCAGCAGTGAAGAGCAGGGGGCCAGGAACACTGAAGCTTTCTTT. Translating gives CASSEEQGARNTEAFF.

This clone has just one count. The genes are TRBV23-1 and TRBJ2-7, with D perhaps TRBD2 (6 bases). TRBV23-1 is placed among ORFs of uncertain function. V was clipped by 3 bases and J by 5 bases, with 17 bases between them. CDR3 size: 15 residues. The CDR3 loop reads CASSQGAPRRDEQYF. CDR3 sequence (DNA): TGCGCCAGCAGTCAGGGAGCTCCGAGGAGGGACGAGCAGTACTTC.

The J gene is TRBJ1-6, the V gene TRBV11-2; the D is unclear. The CDR3 sequence is 16 residues long. The V gene's germline CDR1 is SGHAT and CDR2 FQNNGV. Trimming shortened V by 2 bases and J by 6 bases, and 14 bases separated the two germline ends. The CDR3 sequence is CASSLRYGAPNSPLHF. The CDR3 region has the DNA TGTGCCAGCAGCTTACGGTACGGAGCCCCTAATTCACCCCTCCACTTT.

The rearrangement uses TRBV11-2 and TRBJ2-7; 9 nucleotides agree with TRBD2. This CDR3 comprises 15 residues. Germline lookup yields CDR1 SGHAT and CDR2 FQNNGV. Unmatched junction bases numbered 6, after V lost 2 bases and J lost 4 bases. CDR3 bases: TGTGCCAGCAGCTTATACGCGGGAGGGCCTTACGAGCAGTACTTC. It specifies CASSLYAGGPYEQYF.

This sequence joins TRBV7-7 and TRBJ2-5; a possible D gene is TRBD2 (6 bases). Germline loops: CDR1 SSHAT, CDR2 FNYEAQ (reference sequence). This CDR3 has 15 residues. V was pared by 1 base and J by 7 bases, with 16 bases between. The CDR3: CASSLGLGPGGTQYF. CDR3 in DNA: TGTGCCAGCAGCTTAGGACTAGGGCCCGGTGGGACCCAGTACTTC.

V is TRBV4-3 and J is TRBJ2-1; a weak D match, TRBD2 (6 bases). CDR1 is LGHNA and CDR2 is YSLEER in the germline V gene. CDR3 size: 17 residues. The germline V and J ends were trimmed by 1 base and 0 bases, with 13 bases remaining between them. CDR3 bases: TGCGCCAGCAGCCAAGCGGGGCGGGGCCACTCCTACAATGAGCAGTTCTTC. Its translation is CASSQAGRGHSYNEQFF.

This chain uses TRBV5-6 with TRBJ1-2, with 9 bases fitting TRBD1. Germline V lookup: CDR1 SGHDT, CDR2 YYEEEE. CDR3 length: 14 residues. Unmatched junction bases numbered 4, after V lost 5 bases and J lost 2 bases. The CDR3 DNA reads TGTGCCAGCAGTAGTGGGACAGGGAACTATGGCTACACCTTC. It encodes CASSSGTGNYGYTF.

The gene calls are TRBV3-1 (or the pseudogene TRBV3-2) and TRBJ2-5, with 9 bases matching TRBD2. The junction had 17 bases not matched to a gene; V was cut back by 1 base and J by 5 bases. The CDR3 sequence is 19 residues long. Germline values: CDR1 LGHDT, CDR2 YNNKEL (reference sequence). CDR3 DNA: TGTGCCAGCAGCCAAGGGCCGGGGACTAGCAGGGTGTATTGGGAGACCCAGTACTTC. This translates into CASSQGPGTSRVYWETQYF.

The CDR3 sequence: CASSYRGPPYNEQFF. The CDR3 nucleotides are TGCGCCAGCAGTTATAGGGGGCCCCCCTACAATGAGCAGTTCTTC. The chain joins TRBV5-1 to TRBJ2-1, with 7 nucleotides matching TRBD1. Trimming took 5 bases from V and 2 from J; bases not matched to a gene: 7. Germline assignment: CDR1 SGHRS and CDR2 YFSETQ. The CDR3 runs to 15 residues.

This clone was counted once. The rearrangement joins TRBV14 to TRBJ1-1, with D maybe TRBD1 (5 bases). Germline CDR1 reads SGHDN; CDR2 reads FVKESK. Trimming took off 2 bases at V and 11 bases at J, with 18 bases between the two ends. The CDR3 runs 14 residues. The CDR3 loop is CASSQRGLRGGAFF. The DNA for the CDR3 is TGTGCCAGCAGCCAAAGGGGTCTTCGGGGAGGCGCTTTCTTT.

J is TRBJ2-7 and V is TRBV6-6; no clear D gene. Germline V lookup: CDR1 MNHNY, CDR2 SVGAGI (reference sequence). The V end was cut by 4 bases, the J end by 5 bases, with 15 bases between. This CDR3 region has 14 residues. For the CDR3, the DNA is TGTGCCAGCAGTTCCGCTACCTTATCGAACGAGCAGTACTTC. Translating it yields CASSSATLSNEQYF.

V usage is TRBV7-6 and J usage is TRBJ2-7, with TRBD1 identical over 10 bases. Germline V CDR1 and CDR2: SGHVS, FNYEAQ. The CDR3 spans 15 residues. The V gene end was trimmed by 4 bases and the J gene end by 7 bases; junction bases not matched to a gene: 10. CDR3 bases: TGTGCCAGCAGCTCGCGACAGGGGGCCCTCGGAGAGCAGTACTTC. Amino acids: CASSSRQGALGEQYF.

The V call is TRBV19, the J call TRBJ2-3; D is perhaps TRBD2 (7 bases). CDR1 and CDR2 from the germline V gene are LNHDA and SQIVND (reference sequence). The CDR3 length is 14 residues. Trimming cost V 5 bases and J 6 bases, with 15 bases left between them. The DNA for the CDR3 is TGTGCCAGTAGTCCCGGAGGGGGAGGGGATACGCAGTATTTT. It translates to CASSPGGGGDTQYF.

The chain uses TRBV6-6 and TRBJ2-1, with TRBD2 matching 14 bases. Germline V gene sequence: CDR1 MNHNY, CDR2 SVGAGI (reference sequence). The J segment lost 10 bases and the V segment lost 5 bases, leaving 13 bases of the junction unmatched. This CDR3 contains 17 residues. The CDR3 coding sequence is TGTGCCAGCAGTCCCAGATCGAGACTAGCGGGGGGGCACGAGCAGTTCTTC. The encoded protein is CASSPRSRLAGGHEQFF.

The J gene is TRBJ2-1, the V gene TRBV30; 9 bases line up with TRBD1. J gave up 9 bases and V 5 bases, and 11 bases lay outside the gene matches. This CDR3 has 14 amino acids. Per germline, CDR1 GTSNPN and CDR2 SVGIG (reference sequence). This chain's CDR3 is CAWDQTGGVSEQFF. Written as DNA, the CDR3 is TGTGCCTGGGACCAGACAGGGGGTGTTAGTGAGCAGTTCTTC.

This chain joins TRBV19 and TRBJ2-4; D might be TRBD1 (5 bases). Trimming stripped 1 base from V and 2 bases from J, with 6 bases between. The CDR3 loop spans 14 amino acids. Germline assignment: CDR1 LNHDA and CDR2 SQIVND (reference sequence). CDR3 in DNA: TGTGCCAGTAGTATAGCAGGGTCCAAAAACATTCAGTACTTC. This codes for CASSIAGSKNIQYF. Full variable domain (missing parts from reference TRBV19 and TRBJ2-4): DGGITQSPKYLFRKEGQNVTLSCEQNLNHDAMYWYRQDPGQGLRLIYYSQIVNDFQKGDIAEGYSVSREKKESFPLTVTSAQKNPTAFYLCASSIAGSKNIQYFGAGTRLSVL.

This clone occurred a few times. Within the sample, other DNA sequences also encode this same CDR3. The chain combines TRBV12-3 or TRBV12-4 with TRBJ2-7, with TRBD1 as a possible D gene (6 bases). V shed 5 bases and J shed 3 bases, with 8 bases lying between them. The CDR3 runs to 12 residues. As DNA, the CDR3 is TGTGCCAGCAGTCGGACAGACTACGAGCAGTACTTC. It is translated as CASSRTDYEQYF.